These 26 T cell receptor beta chains originate from one sample sequenced in a study of shared T cell receptors in the human thymus. Method: immunoSEQ multiplex PCR; TCRdb's copy keeps in-frame clones and lacks some. Here the sample spans roughly 710,000 clones, approximately 85% being singletons. The same sample was also studied in work on human thymus T cells.

The sequenced sample consisted of thymocytes. These receptors originate from a girl in the first two years of life with a congenital heart defect.

The chain is built from TRBV28 and TRBJ1-5; 12 bases agree with TRBD1. Germline values: CDR1 MDHEN, CDR2 SYDVKM. The CDR3 length is 22 residues. The V segment lost 3 bases and the J segment 2 bases; nucleotides outside the gene matches: 20. The CDR3 DNA reads TGTGCCAGCAGTTTCAATCCTCTACAGGGACAGGGGGCGACCCGCGGCAATCAGCCCCAGCATTTT. This encodes CASSFNPLQGQGATRGNQPQHF.

This clone was seen more than once but under ten times. The chain carries TRBV27 and TRBJ2-3, with D hard to call. Germline assignment: CDR1 MNHEY and CDR2 SMNVEV (reference sequence). CDR3 length: 13 amino acids. Trimming shortened V by 4 bases and J by 0 bases, and 5 bases separated the two germline ends. CDR3 nucleotide sequence: TGTGCCAGCAGTTCCTTAAGCACAGATACGCAGTATTTT. This gives the protein CASSSLSTDTQYF.

This CDR3 reads CASSAGVGGRQETQYF. The CDR3, as DNA: TGCGCCAGCAGTGCCGGCGTTGGGGGCCGCCAAGAGACCCAGTACTTC. The chain recombines TRBV10-1 with TRBJ2-5; D is possibly TRBD1 (6 bases). Germline V gene sequence: CDR1 WNHNN, CDR2 SYGVQD (reference sequence). This CDR3 has 16 residues. Between the trimmed V and J ends, which lost 4 bases and 1 base, there was a span of 16 bases.

V usage is TRBV27 and J usage is TRBJ1-4; D unclear. The length of the CDR3 is 15 residues. Trimming removed 3 bases at V and 3 bases at J, with 11 bases between. CDR1 is MNHEY and CDR2 is SMNVEV in the germline V gene (reference sequence). The CDR3 coding sequence is TGTGCCAGCAGTTTGAGTTGGCGGGCTAATGAAAAACTGTTTTTT. Residues: CASSLSWRANEKLFF.

This clone was detected once. The sample holds other DNA sequences that translate to the same CDR3. V gene TRBV27 combines with J gene TRBJ1-6; no firm D call. The CDR3 runs to 13 residues. Trimming removed 5 bases from V and 13 bases from J, with 15 bases in between. Germline V gene sequence: CDR1 MNHEY, CDR2 SMNVEV (reference sequence). As DNA, the CDR3 is TGTGCCAGCAGTCTCAGGTCCACTTCCCCCCTCCACTTT. Protein sequence: CASSLRSTSPLHF.

The V and J genes are TRBV5-1 and TRBJ1-1, with a possible D match to TRBD1 (6 bases). This CDR3 spans 20 amino acids. Germline lookup yields CDR1 SGHRS and CDR2 YFSETQ. V was trimmed by 4 bases and J by 2 bases, leaving 30 bases between them. CDR3 sequence (DNA): TGCGCCAGCAGCCCTGGAAACTTACCGGGACACTCCCGGGTAAACACTGAAGCTTTCTTT. Translation gives CASSPGNLPGHSRVNTEAFF.

The V and J genes are TRBV7-9 and TRBJ2-1, with TRBD2 matching 12 bases. CDR3 size: 16 residues. CDR1 SEHNR and CDR2 FQNEAQ come from the germline V gene (reference sequence). J gave up 5 bases and V 4 bases, and 6 bases lay outside the gene matches. CDR3 region: CASSSRTSGAHNEQFF. Written as DNA, the CDR3 is TGTGCCAGCAGCTCCCGGACTAGCGGGGCTCACAATGAGCAGTTCTTC.

The chain is built from TRBV28 and TRBJ1-1, with D tentatively TRBD1 (6 bases). The CDR3 sequence is 12 residues long. Germline V gene data show CDR1 as MDHEN and CDR2 as SYDVKM. Between the trimmed V and J ends, which lost 5 bases and 6 bases, there was a span of 10 bases. In nucleotides, the CDR3 is TGTGCCAGCAGTGAAGGGGGTGCTGAAGCTTTCTTT. Its protein is CASSEGGAEAFF.

The J gene is TRBJ1-1, the V gene TRBV2, with D maybe TRBD1 (6 bases). The germline V and J ends were trimmed by 7 bases and 0 bases, with 15 bases remaining between them. The CDR3 is 15 residues long. Looked up from germline, CDR1 is SNHLY and CDR2 is FYNNEI. CDR3 nucleotide sequence: TGTGCCAGCAAAACAGGGACCGTGTTGAACACTGAAGCTTTCTTT. It yields the protein CASKTGTVLNTEAFF.

This chain links TRBV19 with TRBJ1-1, with 9 bases aligning to TRBD1. CDR3 length: 14 amino acids. The ends lost 6 bases at V and 7 bases at J; junction bases unmatched: 9. The germline gives CDR1 LNHDA, CDR2 SQIVND (reference sequence). In DNA, the CDR3 is TGTGCCAGTAGGGACAGGGGTATTTCCCATGAAGCTTTCTTT. Protein product: CASRDRGISHEAFF.

The chain recombines TRBV5-6 with TRBJ1-4, with 9 positions matching TRBD1. The V segment lost 4 bases and the J segment 0 bases; nucleotides outside the gene matches: 10. The CDR3 length is 18 residues. Germline CDR1 is SGHDT and CDR2 is YYEEEE. For the CDR3, the DNA is TGTGCCAGCAGCCAACGGGACAGGGAGATTGCAACTAATGAAAAACTGTTTTTT. Residues: CASSQRDREIATNEKLFF. Supplemented by reference TRBV5-6 and TRBJ1-4, the full variable domain reads DAGVTQSPTHLIKTRGQQVTLRCSPKSGHDTVSWYQQALGQGPQFIFQYYEEEERQRGNFPDRFSGHQFPNYSSELNVNALLLGDSALYLCASSQRDREIATNEKLFFGSGTQLSVL.

The CDR3 region has the DNA TGTGCCATCAGTGAGGCGGAAACGCAGGGGACTGAAGCTTTCTTT. The encoded protein is CAISEAETQGTEAFF. The chain links TRBV10-3 to TRBJ1-1; TRBD1 might be the D (6 bases). Germline-derived CDR1 and CDR2 are ENHRY and SYGVKD. The CDR3 extends over 15 amino acids. Deletions cut 2 bases from V and 5 bases from J, with 15 bases between.

The chain couples TRBV25-1 to TRBJ2-7, with a weak D call TRBD2 (5 bases). V was trimmed by 3 bases and J by 0 bases, leaving 9 bases between them. CDR1 and CDR2 from the germline V gene are MGHDK and SYGVNS. The length of the CDR3 is 14 residues. The CDR3 protein is CASSDRGNSYEQYF. CDR3 in DNA: TGTGCCAGCAGTGATCGAGGGAACTCCTACGAGCAGTACTTC.

This chain joins TRBV9 and TRBJ2-3; possible D gene TRBD2, 6 bases. The germline V gene has CDR1 SGDLS and CDR2 YYNGEE. V lost 6 bases and J 6 bases, leaving 17 bases between the germline ends. The CDR3 runs 14 residues. The CDR3 sequence: CASTTPQEGDTQYF. CDR3 sequence (DNA): TGTGCCAGCACCACGCCCCAGGAGGGTGATACGCAGTATTTT.

The chain carries TRBV5-1 and TRBJ2-3; 10 nucleotides line up with TRBD2. The J segment lost 1 base and the V segment lost 0 bases, leaving 2 bases of the junction unmatched. This CDR3 has 16 residues. The germline V gene has CDR1 SGHRS and CDR2 YFSETQ. CDR3 sequence reads: CASSLETSGRTDTQYF. The CDR3 DNA follows: TGCGCCAGCAGCTTGGAGACTAGCGGGCGCACAGATACGCAGTATTTT.

The gene calls are TRBV5-5 and TRBJ1-2; D perhaps matches TRBD1 (5 bases). Germline loops: CDR1 SGHKS, CDR2 YYEKEE (reference sequence). V gave up 1 base and J gave up 5 bases, with 9 bases separating them. The CDR3 is 13 amino acids. The CDR3 reads CASSLSRGYGYTF. CDR3 coding DNA: TGTGCCAGCAGCTTGTCCCGGGGGTATGGCTACACCTTC. Full variable domain (remainder filled in from reference TRBV5-5 and TRBJ1-2): DAGVTQSPTHLIKTRGQQVTLRCSPISGHKSVSWYQQVLGQGPQFIFQYYEKEERGRGNFPDRFSARQFPNYSSELNVNALLLGDSALYLCASSLSRGYGYTFGSGTRLTVV.

The chain uses TRBV19 and TRBJ1-1; the D gene is possibly TRBD1 (6 bases). Trimming removed 7 bases from V and 4 bases from J, with 19 bases in between. This CDR3 contains 15 residues. In germline, CDR1 is LNHDA, CDR2 SQIVND (reference sequence). The CDR3 reads CASTNSGSQGTEAFF. As DNA, the CDR3 is TGTGCCAGTACTAATTCTGGGTCACAGGGCACTGAAGCTTTCTTT.

This clone has only a few counts. V gene TRBV4-1 combines with J gene TRBJ1-2; perhaps TRBD1 as D (5 bases). V shed 5 bases and J shed 4 bases, with 23 bases lying between them. The germline V gene encodes CDR1 MGHRA and CDR2 YSYEKL. This CDR3 spans 17 amino acids. Written as DNA, the CDR3 is TGCGCCAGCAGCGACAATAGCCCCGGGCCGGGGGGCTATGGCTACACCTTC. Translating gives CASSDNSPGPGGYGYTF.

The V call is TRBV28, the J call TRBJ1-1, with a weak D call TRBD1 (6 bases). V was shortened by 6 bases and J by 5 bases, with 7 bases between the two germline ends. Germline V gene sequence: CDR1 MDHEN, CDR2 SYDVKM. The CDR3 length is 11 residues. The CDR3 bases are TGTGCCAGCAGGCAGGGGACTGAAGCTTTCTTT. This gives the protein CASRQGTEAFF.

The rearrangement links TRBV19 to TRBJ1-5; D remains ambiguous. Germline CDR1 reads LNHDA; CDR2 reads SQIVND (reference sequence). V was clipped by 3 bases and J by 1 base, with 16 bases between them. The CDR3 totals 17 residues. As DNA, the CDR3 is TGTGCCAGTAGTATGGTACAGCGGTTGCGGAGCAATCAGCCCCAGCATTTT. Its translation is CASSMVQRLRSNQPQHF.

The chain combines TRBV19 with TRBJ1-6; 7 nucleotides line up with TRBD1. CDR1 and CDR2 (germline): LNHDA, SQIVND (reference sequence). The CDR3 totals 15 residues. The V gene end was trimmed by 1 base and the J gene end by 5 bases; junction bases not matched to a gene: 2. Written as DNA, the CDR3 is TGTGCCAGTAGTATAGGGACAGGAGATAATTCACCCCTCCACTTT. It is translated as CASSIGTGDNSPLHF.

V usage is TRBV6-5 and J usage is TRBJ2-1; unclear D gene. CDR3 size: 12 residues. Germline V CDR1 and CDR2: MNHEY, SVGAGI. V lost 5 bases and J 13 bases, leaving 15 bases between the germline ends. CDR3 amino acids: CASSETTTVQFF. CDR3 DNA: TGTGCCAGCAGTGAGACGACAACTGTACAGTTCTTC.

This chain uses TRBV5-1 with TRBJ2-5, with D tentatively TRBD1 (6 bases). V lost 1 base and J 0 bases, leaving 10 bases between the germline ends. CDR3 length: 15 residues. The germline CDR1 and CDR2 sequences are SGHRS and YFSETQ. CDR3 sequence: CASSLTGLHQETQYF. Here the CDR3 DNA reads TGCGCCAGCAGCTTGACAGGGCTACACCAAGAGACCCAGTACTTC. Full variable domain (missing parts from reference TRBV5-1 and TRBJ2-5): KAGVTQTPRYLIKTRGQQVTLSCSPISGHRSVSWYQQTPGQGLQFLFEYFSETQRNKGNFPGRFSGRQFSNSRSEMNVSTLELGDSALYLCASSLTGLHQETQYFGPGTRLLVL.

This chain links TRBV19 with TRBJ2-2; 7 bases align to TRBD1. Germline V gene lookup returns CDR1 LNHDA and CDR2 SQIVND (reference sequence). This CDR3 comprises 13 residues. This chain's CDR3 is CVSGQTNTGELFF. CDR3 nucleotide sequence: TGTGTCTCGGGACAGACGAACACCGGGGAGCTGTTTTTT.

The V and J genes are TRBV18 and TRBJ2-7, with TRBD1 matching over 7 bases. With 3 bases clipped from V and 4 bases from J, the junction kept 9 bases outside the gene matches. CDR1 and CDR2 from the germline V gene are KGHSH and LQKENI. This CDR3 contains 15 residues. Here the CDR3 reads CASSPGTELVYEQYF. CDR3 DNA: TGTGCCAGCTCACCTGGGACAGAGCTGGTTTACGAGCAGTACTTC.

The rearrangement joins TRBV6-1 to TRBJ1-2; 10 nucleotides line up with TRBD1. Germline values: CDR1 MNHNS, CDR2 SASEGT. The CDR3 totals 14 residues. Unmatched junction bases numbered 14, after V lost 8 bases and J lost 11 bases. CDR3 coding DNA: TGTGCCAGCGCCCTCCGGGACAGGGGTTTCTGGTACACCTTC. Its protein product is CASALRDRGFWYTF.